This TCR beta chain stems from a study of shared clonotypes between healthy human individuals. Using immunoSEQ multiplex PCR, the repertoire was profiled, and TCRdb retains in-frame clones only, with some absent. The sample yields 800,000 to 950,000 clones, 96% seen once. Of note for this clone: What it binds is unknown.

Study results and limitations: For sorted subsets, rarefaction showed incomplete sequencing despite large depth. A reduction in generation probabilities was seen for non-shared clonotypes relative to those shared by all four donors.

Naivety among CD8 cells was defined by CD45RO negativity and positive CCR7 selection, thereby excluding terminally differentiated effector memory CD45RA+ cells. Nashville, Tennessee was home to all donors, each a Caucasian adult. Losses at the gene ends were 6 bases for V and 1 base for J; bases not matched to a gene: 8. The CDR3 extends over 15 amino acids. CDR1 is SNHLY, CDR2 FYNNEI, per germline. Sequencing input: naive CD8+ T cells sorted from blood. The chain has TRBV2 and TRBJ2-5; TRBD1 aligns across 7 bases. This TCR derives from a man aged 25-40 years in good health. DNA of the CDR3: TGTGCCAGCAGGAGGACGGGACAGAGCCAAGAGACCCAGTACTTC. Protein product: CASRRTGQSQETQYF.